Listed below are T cell receptor beta chains from one sample, sequenced in a study of cytomegalovirus exposure and HLA in healthy donors. The data were produced by immunoSEQ multiplex PCR, yet TCRdb's version contains in-frame clones alone and is incomplete. The profile shows approximately 200,000 clones, approximately 88% of them singletons. The sequenced material came from PBMCs. All receptors come from a boy between 10 and 17 years old in good health and CMV-seronegative. The conserved cysteine and the conserved F or W are not part of the CDR3 here. A clone size is listed for some rows: how often the clone was seen (once, few, many), or a class if it is expanded.

.	13	TRBV5-1	TRBJ1-3	ASSLVGADGNTIY
.	12	TRBV9	TRBJ1-2	ASSVTGGRSGYT
.	14	TRBV4-1	TRBJ2-1	ASSAVERKGYNEQF
.	13	TRBV7-2	TRBJ2-2	ASSLAAGPGGELF
.	14	TRBV15	TRBJ1-1	ATSRDVWGVNTEAF
.	14	TRBV5-1	TRBJ2-7	ASSLGRREVSNEQY
.	12	TRBV27	TRBJ1-1	ASSLFQGNTEAF
.	13	TRBV25-1	TRBJ2-5	ASSETGQRVETQY
.	13	TRBV9	TRBJ1-4	ASSVYQGLNEKLF
.	12	TRBV6-6	TRBJ1-2	ASSYSGLFYGYT
few	13	TRBV2	TRBJ2-7	ASTPLAGGPYEQY
.	9	TRBV2	TRBJ2-7	ARFQGNEQY
.	12	TRBV18	TRBJ2-5	ASSLPGGGETQY
.	12	TRBV2	TRBJ1-5	ASRTGTPDQPQH
once	11	TRBV10-3	TRBJ2-1	AISEALAAEQF
.	13	TRBV5-6	TRBJ2-1	ASSPQGAPYNEQF
.	11	TRBV7-3	TRBJ2-1	ASSLDRGDEQF
few	14	TRBV5-1	TRBJ2-2	ASSNGLAGDTGELF
.	13	TRBV5-1	TRBJ2-7	ASSLVGAGSYEQY
.	10	TRBV18	TRBJ2-1	ASSPDTSEQF
.	9	TRBV20-1	TRBJ1-1	SAPLWAEAF
.	12	TRBV11-2	TRBJ2-7	ASKLAGGLGEQY
.	13	TRBV5-1	TRBJ2-7	ASSPAASILYEQY
.	18	TRBV5-1	TRBJ2-1	ASSFLGASGRLSSYNEQF
.	14	TRBV5-6	TRBJ2-5	ASSSRGLANQETQY
once	10	TRBV11-3	TRBJ2-7	ASSLDNYEQY
once	14	TRBV5-1	TRBJ2-7	ASSLVSSGRAYEQY
.	12	TRBV27	TRBJ2-3	ASSLGLVPDTQY
.	12	TRBV10-2	TRBJ2-1	ASRRGTSGVTEF
.	10	TRBV28	TRBJ2-7	ASSLRGYEQY
.	13	TRBV15	TRBJ2-7	ATSRDTTGDYEQY
few	13	TRBV25-1	TRBJ1-1	ASSEWDSLNTEAF
.	12	TRBV10-3	TRBJ1-5	AISEGQSNQPQH
.	11	TRBV6-5	TRBJ2-3	ASSGTGGALQY
.	13	TRBV10-3	TRBJ1-1	AISESTGWDTEAF
.	12	TRBV9	TRBJ1-1	ASSVLRVATEAF
.	10	TRBV5-6	TRBJ2-1	ASSDTSYEQF
.	13	TRBV7-9	TRBJ2-6	SSSPGHSGANVLT
.	13	TRBV19	TRBJ1-1	ASSMAREANTEAF
.	11	TRBV6-5	.	ASTSTETYEQY
.	13	TRBV7-9	TRBJ1-5	AIGNSASPLQPQH
.	14	TRBV9	TRBJ2-1	ASSDSGGSSYNEQF
.	12	TRBV28	TRBJ1-5	ASSSGTVLSSQH
.	8	TRBV28	TRBJ1-4	ASKQEKLF
.	15	TRBV9	TRBJ2-3	ASSVGLGGGSTDTQY
once	12	TRBV6-1	TRBJ1-5	ASRQGNSNQPQH
.	13	TRBV6-5	TRBJ1-2	ASSYGQDYPYGYT
.	12	TRBV2	TRBJ2-3	ASSDDSSGGAQY
.	15	TRBV19	TRBJ1-1	ASTLWTGLPLGTEAF
once	14	TRBV7-9	TRBJ1-1	ASSDIERGSGTEAF